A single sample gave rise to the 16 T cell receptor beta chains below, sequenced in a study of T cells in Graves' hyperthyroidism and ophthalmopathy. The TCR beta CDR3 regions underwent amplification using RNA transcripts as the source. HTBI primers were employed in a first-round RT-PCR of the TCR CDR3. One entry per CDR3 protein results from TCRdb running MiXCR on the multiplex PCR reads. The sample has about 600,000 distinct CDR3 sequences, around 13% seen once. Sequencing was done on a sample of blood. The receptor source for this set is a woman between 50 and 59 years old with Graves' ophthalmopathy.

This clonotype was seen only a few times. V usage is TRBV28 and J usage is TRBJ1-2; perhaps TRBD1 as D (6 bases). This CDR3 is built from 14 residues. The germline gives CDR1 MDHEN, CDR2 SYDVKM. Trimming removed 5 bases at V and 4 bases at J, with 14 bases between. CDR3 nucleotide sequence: TGTGCCAGCAGTGTACACAGGGCTTCCTATGGCTACACCTTC. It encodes CASSVHRASYGYTF.

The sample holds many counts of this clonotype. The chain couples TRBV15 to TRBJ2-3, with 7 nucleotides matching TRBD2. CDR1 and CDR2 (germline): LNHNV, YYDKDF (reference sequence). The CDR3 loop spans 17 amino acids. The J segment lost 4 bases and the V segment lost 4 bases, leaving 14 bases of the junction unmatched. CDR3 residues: CATSTLAAHLRPDTQYF. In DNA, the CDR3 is TGTGCCACCAGCACGCTAGCGGCACACTTAAGGCCAGATACGCAGTATTTT.

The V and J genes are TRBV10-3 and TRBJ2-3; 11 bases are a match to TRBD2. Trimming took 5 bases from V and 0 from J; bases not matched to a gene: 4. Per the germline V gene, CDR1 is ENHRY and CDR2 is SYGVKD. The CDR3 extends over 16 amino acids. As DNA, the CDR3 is TGTGCCATCAGTCGACTAGCGGGGACTAGCACAGATACGCAGTATTTT. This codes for CAISRLAGTSTDTQYF.

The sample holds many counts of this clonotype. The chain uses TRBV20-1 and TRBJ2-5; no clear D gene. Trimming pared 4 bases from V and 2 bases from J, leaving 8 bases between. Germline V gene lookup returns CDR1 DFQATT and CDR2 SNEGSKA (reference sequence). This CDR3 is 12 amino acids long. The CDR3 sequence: CSAKDVQETQYF. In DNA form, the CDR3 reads TGCAGTGCTAAGGACGTACAAGAGACCCAGTACTTC.

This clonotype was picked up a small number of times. The CDR3 DNA is TGTGCCAGCAGTTTATCATGGGAATACGAGCAGTACTTC. As protein: CASSLSWEYEQYF. This chain links TRBV27 with TRBJ2-7; D unclear. Trimming left V 0 bases short and J 4 bases short, with 7 bases between. The CDR3 runs 13 residues. Looked up from germline, CDR1 is MNHEY and CDR2 is SMNVEV (reference sequence).

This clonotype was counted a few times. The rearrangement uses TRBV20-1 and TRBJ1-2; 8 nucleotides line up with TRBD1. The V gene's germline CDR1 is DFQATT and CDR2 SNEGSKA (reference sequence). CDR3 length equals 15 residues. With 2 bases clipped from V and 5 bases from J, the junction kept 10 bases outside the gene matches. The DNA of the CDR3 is TGCAGTGCTAGACTGCCAGGGGGCTTAGGGTATGGCTACACCTTC. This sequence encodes CSARLPGGLGYGYTF.

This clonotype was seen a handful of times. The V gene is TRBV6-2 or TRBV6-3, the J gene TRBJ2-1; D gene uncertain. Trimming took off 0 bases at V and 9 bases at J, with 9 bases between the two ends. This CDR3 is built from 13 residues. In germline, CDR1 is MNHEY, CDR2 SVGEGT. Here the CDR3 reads CASSYSSRFEQFF. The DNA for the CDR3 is TGTGCCAGCAGTTACTCTTCTAGATTTGAGCAGTTCTTC.

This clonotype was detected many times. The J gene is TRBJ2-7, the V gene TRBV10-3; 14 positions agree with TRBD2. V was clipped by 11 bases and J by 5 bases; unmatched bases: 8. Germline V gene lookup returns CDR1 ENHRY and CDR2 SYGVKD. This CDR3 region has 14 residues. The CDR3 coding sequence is TGTGCCGTGACGGGACTAGCGGGAGCCCACGAGCAGTACTTC. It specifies CAVTGLAGAHEQYF.

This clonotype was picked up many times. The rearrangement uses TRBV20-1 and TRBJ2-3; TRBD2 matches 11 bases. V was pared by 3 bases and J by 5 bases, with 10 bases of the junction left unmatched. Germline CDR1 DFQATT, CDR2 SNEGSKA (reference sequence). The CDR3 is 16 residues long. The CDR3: CSARFTSGGSRDTQYF. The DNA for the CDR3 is TGCAGTGCTAGGTTTACTAGCGGGGGATCCAGAGATACGCAGTATTTT.

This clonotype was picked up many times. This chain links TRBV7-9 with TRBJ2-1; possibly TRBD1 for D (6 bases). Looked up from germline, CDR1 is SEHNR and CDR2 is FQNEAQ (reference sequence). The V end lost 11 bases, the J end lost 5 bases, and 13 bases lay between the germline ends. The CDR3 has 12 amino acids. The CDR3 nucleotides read TGTGCCTCAGGGGAAATTAACAATGAGCAGTTCTTC. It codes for CASGEINNEQFF.

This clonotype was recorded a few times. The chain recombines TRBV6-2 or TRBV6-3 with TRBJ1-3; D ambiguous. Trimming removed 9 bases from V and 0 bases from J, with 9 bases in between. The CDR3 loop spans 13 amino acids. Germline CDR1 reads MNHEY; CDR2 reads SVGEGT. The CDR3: CASYRASGNTIYF. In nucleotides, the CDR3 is TGTGCCAGTTACCGGGCCTCTGGAAACACCATATATTTT.

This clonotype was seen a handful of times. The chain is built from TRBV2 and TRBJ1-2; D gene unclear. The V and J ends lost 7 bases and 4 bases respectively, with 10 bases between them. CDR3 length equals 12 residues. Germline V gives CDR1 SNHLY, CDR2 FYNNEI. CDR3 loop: CASKDTLYGYTF. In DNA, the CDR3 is TGTGCCAGCAAAGACACTCTCTATGGCTACACCTTC.

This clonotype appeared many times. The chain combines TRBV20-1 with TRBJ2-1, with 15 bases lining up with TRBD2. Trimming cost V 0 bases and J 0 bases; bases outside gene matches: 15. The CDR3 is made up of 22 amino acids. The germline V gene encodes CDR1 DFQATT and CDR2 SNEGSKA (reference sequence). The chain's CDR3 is CSARDRSRGLAGGFSSYNEQFF. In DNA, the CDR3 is TGCAGTGCTAGAGATCGATCTCGAGGACTAGCGGGAGGGTTTAGCTCCTACAATGAGCAGTTCTTC.

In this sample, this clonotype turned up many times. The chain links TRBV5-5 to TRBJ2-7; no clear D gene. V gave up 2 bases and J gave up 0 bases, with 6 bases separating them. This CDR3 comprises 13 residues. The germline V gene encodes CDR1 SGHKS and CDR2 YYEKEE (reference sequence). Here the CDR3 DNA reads TGTGCCAGCAGCTTAACGGTCTCCTACGAGCAGTACTTC. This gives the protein CASSLTVSYEQYF.

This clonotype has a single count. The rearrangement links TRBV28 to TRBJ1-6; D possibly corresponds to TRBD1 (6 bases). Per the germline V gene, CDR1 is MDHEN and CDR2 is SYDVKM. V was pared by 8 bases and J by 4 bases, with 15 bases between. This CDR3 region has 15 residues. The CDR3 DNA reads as TGTGCCAGCCGGTATGATACAGGGTATAATTCACCCCTCCACTTT. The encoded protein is CASRYDTGYNSPLHF.

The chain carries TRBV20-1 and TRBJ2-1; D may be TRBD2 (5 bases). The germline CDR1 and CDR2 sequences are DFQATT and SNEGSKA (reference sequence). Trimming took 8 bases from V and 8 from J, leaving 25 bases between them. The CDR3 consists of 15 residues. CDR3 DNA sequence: TGCAGTTTCGGACCGAGGATGGGAGTTGTGGATGAGCAGTTCTTC. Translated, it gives CSFGPRMGVVDEQFF.